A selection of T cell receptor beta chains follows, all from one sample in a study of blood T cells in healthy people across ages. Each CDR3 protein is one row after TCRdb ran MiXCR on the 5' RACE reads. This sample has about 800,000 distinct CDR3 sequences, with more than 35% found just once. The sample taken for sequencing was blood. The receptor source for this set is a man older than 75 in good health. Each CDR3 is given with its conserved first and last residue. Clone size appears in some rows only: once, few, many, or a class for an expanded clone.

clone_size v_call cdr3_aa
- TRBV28 CASSSPSPETQYF
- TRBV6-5 CASSARVGSNQPQHF
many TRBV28 CASSLVSRGTHNEQFF
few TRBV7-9 CASSLVGPDAGGTQYF
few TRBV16 CASSQANLGQGSETQYF
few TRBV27 CASSPPTRLTQYF
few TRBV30 CAWDTGTGTYEQYF
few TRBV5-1 CASRTLDGNNEKLFF
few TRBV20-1 CSAKNPTSGSYEQYF
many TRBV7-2 CASKTQGEDYEQYF
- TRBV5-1 CASSLSTASADTQYF
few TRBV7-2 CASSLGGRGNQPQHF
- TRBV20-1 CSARDIRLAGIYNEQFF
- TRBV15 CATSRQVGITYNEQFF
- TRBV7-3 CASSLRVSSGRGADTQYF
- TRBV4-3 CASSQDMEAKPYEQYF
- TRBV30 CAWSTGLAGAEQYF
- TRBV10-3 CAISESNAESYGYTF
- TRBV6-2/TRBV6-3 CASTPDGAAKFF
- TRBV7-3 CASSSGNLAGTDTQYF
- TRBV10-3 CAISEFGDQETQYF
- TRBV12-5 CASGLVLAESGYGQYF
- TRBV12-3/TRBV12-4 CASSWTGQAPGELFF
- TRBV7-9 CASSLSGRREWVSYEQYF
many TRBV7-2 CASSPGTSGRYEQFF
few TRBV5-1 CASSLALGRNNEKLFF
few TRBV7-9 CATDKLTADNKQFF
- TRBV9 CASSVAGRAYKEQFF
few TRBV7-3 CASSYTRQGRPSYEQYF
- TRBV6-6 CARSYYEGQETQYF
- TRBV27 CASSRGQGVGYTF
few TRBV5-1 CASGGDRGLTDTQYF
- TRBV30 CACGISTDTQYF
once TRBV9 CASSVARGNEQFF
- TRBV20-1 CSAREQGYSNQPQHF
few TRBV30 CAWSEIVETQYF
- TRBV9 CASSVGDSGTYEQYF
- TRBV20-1 CSASGGGGVRVNEQFF
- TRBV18 CASSPTRQSGANVLTF
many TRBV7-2 CASSSQGIGYNEQFF
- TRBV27 CAIREIGGGKETQYF
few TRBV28 CASSIKREQYF
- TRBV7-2 CASSQQAGRVTDTQYF
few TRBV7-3 CASSPGAFGGTEAFF
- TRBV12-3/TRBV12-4 CANRTASTDTQYF